This is a list of T cell receptor beta chains from one sample in a study of cytomegalovirus exposure and HLA in healthy donors. Assay used: immunoSEQ multiplex PCR; TCRdb lists only in-frame clones, some missing. The sample yields more than 60,000 clones, around 96% seen once. Source material: PBMCs. The receptors originated from a young woman in good health and CMV-seropositive. CDR3s include the opening cysteine and the closing phenylalanine or tryptophan. Fields, in order: CDR3 length, clone size, V gene, J gene, D gene, CDR3 DNA, CDR3 protein. A D gene is named only where the DNA matches it firmly. Size tells how often a clone was seen (once, few, many) or the class of an expanded clone, and some rows leave it out.

12,.,TRBV28,TRBJ2-7,.,TGTGCCAGTCAGGGACAAACCTACGAGCAGTACTTC,CASQGQTYEQYF
15,.,TRBV19,TRBJ2-7,TRBD1,TGTGCCAGTACCGGCGCGGGACAGGACTCCTACGAGCAGTACTTC,CASTGAGQDSYEQYF
17,.,TRBV23-1,TRBJ1-3,.,TGCGCCAGCAGTCATAAACGGGGGGGAGGCTCTGGAAACACCATATATTTT,CASSHKRGGGSGNTIYF
14,.,TRBV27,TRBJ2-1,.,TGTGCCAGCAGTTTAGGAGCTTGGGTAAATGAGCAGTTCTTC,CASSLGAWVNEQFF
14,.,TRBV5-1,TRBJ2-5,.,TGCGCCAGCAGCTTCGGACTGGAGAAAGGGACCCAGTACTTC,CASSFGLEKGTQYF
16,.,TRBV4-2,TRBJ2-1,TRBD2,TGTGCCAGCAGCCAAACACTAGCGGGAGGGCATTATGAGCAGTTCTTC,CASSQTLAGGHYEQFF
14,.,TRBV4-2,TRBJ2-7,TRBD1,TGTGCCAGCAGCCCCGGACAGGGGACGGGGGAGCAGTACTTC,CASSPGQGTGEQYF
14,few,TRBV11-2,TRBJ2-1,.,TGTGCCAGCAGCTCCCCTGGGACTTTACATGAGCAGTTCTTC,CASSSPGTLHEQFF
15,.,TRBV7-8,TRBJ2-3,TRBD1,TGTGCCAGCAGCCTGCGGACAGGGGGCGCAGATACGCAGTATTTT,CASSLRTGGADTQYF
15,.,TRBV27,TRBJ2-2,TRBD1,TGTGCCAGCAGGGGAGACAGGACAGGCACCGGGGAGCTGTTTTTT,CASRGDRTGTGELFF